The 22 T cell receptor beta chains reported below all come from one sample, sequenced in a study of blood T cell repertoires in COVID-19. Generated by immunoSEQ multiplex PCR, the TCRdb table keeps only in-frame clones and is missing some. This repertoire shows almost 200,000 clones, roughly nine tenths found once; its top ten account for approximately 0.75%. What was sequenced was peripheral blood. The receptors stem from a woman in her sixties or seventies with acute or convalescent COVID-19.

The V gene is TRBV2, the J gene TRBJ2-7, with TRBD1 matching over 9 bases. The V gene end was trimmed by 6 bases and the J gene end by 2 bases; junction bases not matched to a gene: 5. This CDR3 has 14 residues. Looked up from germline, CDR1 is SNHLY and CDR2 is FYNNEI. The CDR3 bases are TGTGCCAGCAGGGGACAGGGCACCACCTACGAGCAGTACTTC. It translates to CASRGQGTTYEQYF.

The gene calls are TRBV10-1 and TRBJ1-5; D not certain. Germline CDR1 and CDR2: WNHNN and SYGVQD (reference sequence). This CDR3 is built from 14 residues. V gave up 0 bases and J gave up 7 bases, with 10 bases separating them. The CDR3 reads CASSESRGHQPQHF. CDR3 sequence (DNA): TGCGCCAGCAGTGAGTCGCGAGGTCACCAGCCCCAGCATTTT.

This clone showed up just once. This chain connects TRBV7-2 to TRBJ1-4; 8 bases are shared with TRBD1. There are 14 residues in the CDR3. Germline V CDR1 and CDR2: SGHTA, FQGNSA. J was trimmed by 5 bases and V by 5 bases; bases with no gene match: 4. CDR3 protein: CASSRTGQNEKLFF. The CDR3 nucleotides are TGTGCCAGCAGCCGGACAGGGCAAAATGAAAAACTGTTTTTT.

The chain combines TRBV19 with TRBJ2-2, with D maybe TRBD2 (6 bases). The CDR3 length is 14 residues. The V gene lost 3 bases and the J gene lost 7 bases, with 12 bases spanning the gap. Germline values: CDR1 LNHDA, CDR2 SQIVND (reference sequence). The CDR3 DNA follows: TGTGCCAGTAGTATCGGGAGAGGGGTCGGGGAGCTGTTTTTT. It codes for CASSIGRGVGELFF.

The chain combines TRBV7-2 with TRBJ2-7; 13 bases align to TRBD2. The CDR3 totals 18 residues. Trimming removed 8 bases from V and 7 bases from J; junction bases left unmatched: 20. From germline, CDR1 is SGHTA and CDR2 FQGNSA. In DNA, the CDR3 is TGTGCCAGCGTCCCTCCCGGACTAGCGGGGGACGTCAGGAAGGAGCAGTACTTC. This encodes CASVPPGLAGDVRKEQYF.

This chain joins TRBV2 and TRBJ1-1, with a possible D match to TRBD1 (6 bases). This CDR3 is 15 amino acids long. Trimming shortened V by 6 bases and J by 0 bases, and 14 bases separated the two germline ends. From germline, CDR1 is SNHLY and CDR2 FYNNEI. The CDR3 sequence is CASRVPQGMNTEAFF. CDR3 coding DNA: TGTGCCAGCAGAGTTCCACAGGGCATGAACACTGAAGCTTTCTTT.

This chain links TRBV7-2 with TRBJ1-6; 7 positions agree with TRBD1. The CDR3 is made up of 15 amino acids. Germline lookup yields CDR1 SGHTA and CDR2 FQGNSA. V was clipped by 5 bases and J by 9 bases; unmatched bases: 10. The CDR3 spells CASSIGGQLSSPLHF. The CDR3 region has the DNA TGTGCCAGCAGCATAGGGGGACAGCTCAGTTCACCCCTCCACTTT.

The J gene is TRBJ1-6, the V gene TRBV5-1; possible D gene TRBD1, 5 bases. Trimming cost V 1 base and J 3 bases, with 11 bases left between them. The CDR3 sequence is 16 residues long. Germline V gene data show CDR1 as SGHRS and CDR2 as YFSETQ. DNA of the CDR3: TGCGCCAGCAGCTTGCGAAGGGGCGACTATAATTCACCCCTCCACTTT. This translates into CASSLRRGDYNSPLHF.

The J gene is TRBJ2-1, the V gene TRBV10-1, with a possible D match to TRBD1 (6 bases). The CDR3 length is 13 residues. The germline gives CDR1 WNHNN, CDR2 SYGVQD (reference sequence). Trimming removed 11 bases from V and 5 bases from J, with 16 bases in between. In DNA, the CDR3 is TGCGCCGGACCCGGGACACCCCACAATGAGCAGTTCTTC. Amino acid sequence: CAGPGTPHNEQFF.

This clone came up once. CDR3 amino acids: CASSSGLNTEAFF. DNA of the CDR3: TGTGCCAGTTCAAGCGGCCTGAACACTGAAGCTTTCTTT. This rearrangement joins TRBV19 to TRBJ1-1; D unclear. The CDR3 has 13 amino acids. Deletions cut 8 bases from V and 0 bases from J, with 10 bases between. Germline CDR1 LNHDA, CDR2 SQIVND (reference sequence).

This rearrangement joins TRBV7-8 to TRBJ2-1, with a possible D match to TRBD1 (6 bases). Trimming removed 0 bases from V and 8 bases from J, with 14 bases in between. Germline values: CDR1 SGHVS, CDR2 FQNEAQ. CDR3 length equals 15 residues. CDR3 region: CASSLARTVGDEQFF. The DNA of the CDR3 is TGTGCCAGCAGCTTAGCCCGGACAGTGGGGGATGAGCAGTTCTTC.

The CDR3, as DNA: TGTGCCAGCAGCCACCTGTCGGGGGAGCAGTACTTC. Residues: CASSHLSGEQYF. The rearrangement links TRBV3-1 (or the pseudogene TRBV3-2) to TRBJ2-7; tentative D call: TRBD2 (5 bases). Germline CDR1 LGHDT, CDR2 YNNKEL (reference sequence). The ends were cut back, 3 bases at V and 7 bases at J, with 10 bases in the middle. This CDR3 is 12 amino acids long.

This clone came up once. This chain links TRBV6-2 or TRBV6-3 with TRBJ2-2; a possible D gene is TRBD1 (8 bases). This CDR3 spans 14 amino acids. V lost 5 bases, J lost 5 bases, and 12 bases lay in between. CDR1 MNHEY and CDR2 SVGEGT come from the germline V gene. CDR3 region: CASSNRGGTGELFF. In DNA form, the CDR3 reads TGTGCCAGCAGTAACAGGGGGGGTACCGGGGAGCTGTTTTTT.

The rearrangement uses TRBV7-2 and TRBJ2-2; perhaps TRBD1 as D (6 bases). Germline CDR1 reads SGHTA; CDR2 reads FQGNSA. Trimming removed 5 bases from V and 5 bases from J, with 15 bases in between. CDR3 length: 15 amino acids. The CDR3 spells CASSRRQVLTGELFF. The CDR3 DNA is TGTGCCAGCAGCAGACGACAGGTCCTAACCGGGGAGCTGTTTTTT.

The rearrangement links TRBV2 to TRBJ1-1, with TRBD1 identical over 7 bases. V lost 6 bases, J lost 4 bases, and 5 bases stayed unmatched. Germline V CDR1 and CDR2: SNHLY, FYNNEI. This CDR3 has 13 residues. CDR3 protein: CASSPDRVTEAFF. CDR3 nucleotide sequence: TGTGCCAGCAGCCCCGACAGGGTCACTGAAGCTTTCTTT.

This clone was recorded only once. V usage is TRBV6-6 and J usage is TRBJ1-5; D unclear. This CDR3 is 12 amino acids long. V lost 4 bases and J 6 bases, leaving 7 bases between the germline ends. CDR1 is MNHNY, CDR2 SVGAGI, per germline (reference sequence). In DNA, the CDR3 is TGTGCCAGCAGTTCTGAGAGTCAGCCCCAGCATTTT. Encoded protein: CASSSESQPQHF.

This clone was counted a few times. The chain recombines TRBV7-9 with TRBJ1-2; D remains ambiguous. The V end was cut by 1 base, the J end by 2 bases, with 11 bases between. The CDR3 spans 15 residues. CDR1 is SEHNR, CDR2 FQNEAQ, per germline (reference sequence). In DNA, the CDR3 is TGTGCCAGCAGCTTAGTACGGGGATCGAACTATGGCTACACCTTC. It encodes CASSLVRGSNYGYTF.

The rearrangement links TRBV11-3 to TRBJ2-7, with D tentatively TRBD2 (5 bases). This CDR3 spans 14 amino acids. Germline-derived CDR1 and CDR2 are SGHNT and YENEEA. V lost 3 bases and J 2 bases, leaving 11 bases between the germline ends. The CDR3 spells CASSFSDGAYEQYF. CDR3 DNA: TGTGCCAGCAGCTTTAGCGACGGTGCCTACGAGCAGTACTTC.

The chain is built from TRBV5-6 and TRBJ2-1; 7 bases align to TRBD1. The length of the CDR3 is 15 residues. The J segment lost 4 bases and the V segment lost 5 bases, leaving 9 bases of the junction unmatched. The germline CDR1 and CDR2 sequences are SGHDT and YYEEEE. CDR3 amino acids: CASRLPGQPYNEQFF. The CDR3, as DNA: TGTGCCAGCAGACTTCCGGGACAGCCATACAATGAGCAGTTCTTC.

The V and J genes are TRBV28 and TRBJ1-2, with a weak D call TRBD1 (5 bases). Germline values: CDR1 MDHEN, CDR2 SYDVKM. V dropped 2 bases and J dropped 4 bases, with 11 bases sitting between them. This CDR3 is built from 14 residues. CDR3 sequence (DNA): TGTGCCAGCAGTTTAGGCATCGGGGGCTATGGCTACACCTTC. It encodes CASSLGIGGYGYTF.

The chain joins TRBV9 to TRBJ2-5, with 7 positions matching TRBD1. This CDR3 contains 15 residues. The germline gives CDR1 SGDLS, CDR2 YYNGEE. The trim removed 0 bases at V and 1 base at J, leaving 3 bases unmatched. The CDR3, as DNA: TGTGCCAGCAGCGTAGGACAGGGTGGCCAAGAGACCCAGTACTTC. This gives the protein CASSVGQGGQETQYF.

The rearrangement links TRBV7-9 to TRBJ2-7, with TRBD1 as a possible D gene (5 bases). In germline, CDR1 is SEHNR, CDR2 FQNEAQ (reference sequence). The ends were cut back, 1 base at V and 5 bases at J, with 18 bases in the middle. The length of the CDR3 is 16 residues. CDR3 nucleotides: TGTGCCAGCAGCTTAGGTTCAGGGTCGGTCAGCCACGAGCAGTACTTC. The encoded protein is CASSLGSGSVSHEQYF.